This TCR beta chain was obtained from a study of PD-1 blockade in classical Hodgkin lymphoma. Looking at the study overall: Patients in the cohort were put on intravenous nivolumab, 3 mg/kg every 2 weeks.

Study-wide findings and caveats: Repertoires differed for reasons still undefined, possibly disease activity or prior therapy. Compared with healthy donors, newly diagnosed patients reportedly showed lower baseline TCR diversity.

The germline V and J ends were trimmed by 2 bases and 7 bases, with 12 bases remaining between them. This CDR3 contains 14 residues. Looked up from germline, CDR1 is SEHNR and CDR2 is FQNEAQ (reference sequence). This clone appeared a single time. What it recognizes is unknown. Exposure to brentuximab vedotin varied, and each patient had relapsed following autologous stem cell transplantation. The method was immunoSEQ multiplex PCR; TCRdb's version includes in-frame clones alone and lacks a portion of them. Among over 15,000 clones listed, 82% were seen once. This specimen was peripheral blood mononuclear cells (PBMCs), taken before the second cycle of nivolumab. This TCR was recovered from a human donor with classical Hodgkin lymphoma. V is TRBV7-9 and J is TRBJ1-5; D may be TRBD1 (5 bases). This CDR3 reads CASSLPGREQPQHF. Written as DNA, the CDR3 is TGTGCCAGCAGCTTACCAGGGAGGGAGCAGCCCCAGCATTTT.